This T cell receptor beta chain was sequenced during a study of T cell repertoires in cytomegalovirus infection. This clonotype was counted between two and nine times. The antigen remains unidentified. V was cut by 4 bases and J by 2 bases, with 9 bases left in between. The CDR3 runs 13 residues. Germline V gene data show CDR1 as SEHNR and CDR2 as FQNEAQ (reference sequence). One entry per CDR3 protein results from TCRdb running MiXCR on the reads. This table has about 900,000 distinct CDR3 sequences, about a third appearing once. This clonotype was obtained from a human donor in good health (CMV status not recorded). Some clones in this sample may be carry-over from other donors' samples. The sequencing here drew on cultured CD8+ T cells from PBMCs, taken from culture after CMV antigen stimulation. The chain couples TRBV7-9 to TRBJ2-7; no firm D call. The CDR3 nucleotides are TGTGCCAGCAGCTCCCCCGCGACCTACGAGCAGTACTTC. As protein: CASSSPATYEQYF.